This T cell receptor (beta chain) was identified in a study of T cells in localized non-small cell lung cancer (dated by TCRdb to 2018 to 2021). With regard to the full study: The study analyzed T cell repertoires of 236 early-stage NSCLC patients, comparing tumors and uninvolved tumor-adjacent lungs. The cohort consisted of approximately 240 treatment-naive NSCLC patients whose localized lung tumors had been resected. A mean age of roughly 64 years was recorded for the NSCLC patients, of whom 120 to 150 were male and 90 to 110 were female. General study outcomes and caveats: The highest T cell clonality was observed in uninvolved tumor-adjacent lung, where clonality exceeded that of tumor, suggesting that antigenic responses were more focused in uninvolved tumor-adjacent lung. A median of around 60 of the top 100 tumor clones turned up in the paired uninvolved adjacent lung, and approximately 30 of those clones also ranked among the top 100 of that same adjacent lung. Higher blood T cell density associated with longer overall survival, while higher adjacent-lung clonality associated with shorter survival. Because multi-region sequencing of the tumors was not done, intratumor heterogeneity could not be ruled out. Since the design was exploratory, TCR variables were selected using unadjusted p-values with no false-discovery rate correction.

On this clone itself: The clone's antigen remains unknown. One base away there is no much larger clone; base qualities are not given.

At diagnosis, tumor, uninvolved tumor-adjacent lung and peripheral blood were collected and then preserved as a mix of FFPE and fresh-frozen material. Blood samples were analyzed as peripheral blood mononuclear cells for TCR repertoire profiling. Reading the germline V gene gives CDR1 SGHVS and CDR2 FQNEAQ. The CDR3, from cysteine to phenylalanine, totals 12 residues. Only CDR3 DNA remains: 36 bases, in frame from the first base. V is pared back by 2 bases and J by 6 bases, with 7 bases lying between the germline termini. The immunoSEQ Assay was used to sequence TCR beta CDR3 regions from DNA. The published analysis was carried out like this. T cell density was computed as TCR beta template counts normalized to usable DNA estimated by amplifying housekeeping genes. Richness was estimated with the preseqR package, extrapolating to 400,000 templates for PBMC samples and 120,000 templates for tissue samples. Clonality was calculated as one minus Pielou's evenness. Differential abundance testing on productive amino-acid clonotypes, with a minimum total count of 5 and an alpha of 0.1, was used to identify tissue-enriched TCRs. The Jaccard Index and the Morisita Overlap Index were used to quantify repertoire overlap between compartments. GLIPH clustered TCR beta CDR3s with public tetramer-defined viral CDR3s; viral motifs required at least three viral sequences plus V-gene enrichment. The source is immuneACCESS, and TCRdb retained only in-frame sequences with V and J called. Part of the clones is not carried over; for the studies checked, unresolved V genes explain less than half of this, and the remainder is unexplained. Clone size and V and J calls were adopted from that table, with D and trimming inferred from the DNA. The sample table lists about 35,000 clones, 92% of them with a count of one. The ten biggest clones cover approximately 2.2% of the sample.

This receptor was obtained from a female donor of 60 years or more with stage I lung adenocarcinoma. The sequences come from peripheral blood, collected before any cancer treatment. The chain is assembled from TRBV7-8 and TRBJ1-1, with the D gene not clear enough to name. The nucleotide sequence is TGTGCCAGCAGCTTACACACGGCTGAAGCTTTCTTT. This codes for CASSLHTAEAFF.